This T cell receptor (beta chain) was sequenced for a study of CD8+CD57+ T cells in acquired aplastic anemia. Study background: The mean DNA yield obtained from sorted CD4+ and CD8+ cells came to about 3.2 ug. Broader study findings: Simpson's diversity of CD8+ cells was not significantly different in patients compared with controls.

Genomic DNA served as template for TCR beta VDJ and CDR3 profiling. TCRdb reprocessed the reads via MiXCR and lists one record per CDR3 protein. Of under 350,000 distinct CDR3 sequences in the sample, 45% to 65% were seen once. Germline V gene sequence: CDR1 SEHNR, CDR2 FQNEAQ (reference sequence). Deletions cut 5 bases from V and 7 bases from J, with 12 bases between. The CDR3 length is 12 residues. To note about this clonotype: Antigen specificity is unknown.

Patients chosen for sequencing had CD8+CD57+ cells that had expanded, as shown by flow cytometry. Prior therapy had not been administered to any patient at the time of blood sampling. The J gene is TRBJ2-7, the V gene TRBV7-9; D is possibly TRBD1 or TRBD2 (5 bases each). The source is a human donor with aplastic anemia. Material: sorted CD4+, CD8+, or CD8+CD57+ T cells (not recorded which) from PBMCs. CDR3: CASSRDGTEQYF. The CDR3 bases are TGTGCCAGCAGCCGGGACGGGACGGAGCAGTACTTC.